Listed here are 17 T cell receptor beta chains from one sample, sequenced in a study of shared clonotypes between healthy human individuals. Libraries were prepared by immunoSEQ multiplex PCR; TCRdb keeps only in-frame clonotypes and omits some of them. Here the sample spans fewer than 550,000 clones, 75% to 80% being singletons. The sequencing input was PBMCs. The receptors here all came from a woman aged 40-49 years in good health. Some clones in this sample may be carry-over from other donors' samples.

The CDR3 DNA reads as TGTGCCAGCAGTCCTCTGGCTAGCGGATACTACGAGCAGTACTTC. It specifies CASSPLASGYYEQYF. The V call is TRBV27, the J call TRBJ2-7, with 7 bases aligning to TRBD2. V dropped 5 bases and J dropped 3; count of bases not matched to a gene: 10. Per the germline V gene, CDR1 is MNHEY and CDR2 is SMNVEV (reference sequence). The CDR3 loop spans 15 amino acids.

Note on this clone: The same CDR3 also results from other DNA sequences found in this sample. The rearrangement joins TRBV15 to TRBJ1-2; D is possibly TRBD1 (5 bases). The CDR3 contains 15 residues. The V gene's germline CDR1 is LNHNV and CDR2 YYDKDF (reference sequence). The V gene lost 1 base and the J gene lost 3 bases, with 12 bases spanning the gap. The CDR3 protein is CATSRARDRDYGYTF. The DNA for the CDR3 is TGTGCCACCAGCAGAGCCCGGGACCGAGACTATGGCTACACCTTC.

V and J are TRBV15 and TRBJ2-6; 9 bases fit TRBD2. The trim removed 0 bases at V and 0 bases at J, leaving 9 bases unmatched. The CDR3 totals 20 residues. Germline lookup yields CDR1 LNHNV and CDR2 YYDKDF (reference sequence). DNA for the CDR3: TGTGCCACCAGCAGAGATCTCCTGGGACTAGCTAGCTCTGGGGCCAACGTCCTGACTTTC. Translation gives CATSRDLLGLASSGANVLTF. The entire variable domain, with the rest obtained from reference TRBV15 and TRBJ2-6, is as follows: DAMVIQNPRYQVTQFGKPVTLSCSQTLNHNVMYWYQQKSSQAPKLLFHYYDKDFNNEADTPDNFQSRRPNTSFCFLDIRSPGLGDTAMYLCATSRDLLGLASSGANVLTFGAGSRLTVL.

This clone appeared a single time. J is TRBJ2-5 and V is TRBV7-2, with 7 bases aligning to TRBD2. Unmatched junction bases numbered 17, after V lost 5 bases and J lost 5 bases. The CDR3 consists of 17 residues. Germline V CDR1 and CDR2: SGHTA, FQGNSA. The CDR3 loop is CASSPLGGSGVGETQYF. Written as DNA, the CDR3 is TGTGCCAGCAGCCCCCTCGGCGGGAGTGGGGTTGGGGAGACCCAGTACTTC.

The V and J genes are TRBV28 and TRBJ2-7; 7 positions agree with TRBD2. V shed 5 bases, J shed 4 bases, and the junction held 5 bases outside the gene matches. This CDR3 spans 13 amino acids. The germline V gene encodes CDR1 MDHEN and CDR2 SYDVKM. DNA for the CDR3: TGTGCCAGCAGTCCTAGCGGAGTTTACGAGCAGTACTTC. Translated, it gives CASSPSGVYEQYF. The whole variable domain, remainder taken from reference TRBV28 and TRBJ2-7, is DVKVTQSSRYLVKRTGEKVFLECVQDMDHENMFWYRQDPGLGLRLIYFSYDVKMKEKGDIPEGYSVSREKKERFSLILESASTNQTSMYLCASSPSGVYEQYFGPGTRLTVT.

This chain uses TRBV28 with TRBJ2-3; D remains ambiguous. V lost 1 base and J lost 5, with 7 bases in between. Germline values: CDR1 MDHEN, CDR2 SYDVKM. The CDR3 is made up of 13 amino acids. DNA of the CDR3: TGTGCCAGCAGTTTATCGGGTGGAGATACGCAGTATTTT. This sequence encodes CASSLSGGDTQYF. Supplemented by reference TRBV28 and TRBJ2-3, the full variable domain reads DVKVTQSSRYLVKRTGEKVFLECVQDMDHENMFWYRQDPGLGLRLIYFSYDVKMKEKGDIPEGYSVSREKKERFSLILESASTNQTSMYLCASSLSGGDTQYFGPGTRLTVL.

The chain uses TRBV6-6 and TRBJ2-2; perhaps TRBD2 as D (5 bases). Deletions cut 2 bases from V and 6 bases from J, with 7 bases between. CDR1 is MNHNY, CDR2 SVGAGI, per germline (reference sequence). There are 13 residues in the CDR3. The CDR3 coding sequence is TGTGCCAGCAGTTACCCGAGGGCCGGGGAGCTGTTTTTT. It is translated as CASSYPRAGELFF.

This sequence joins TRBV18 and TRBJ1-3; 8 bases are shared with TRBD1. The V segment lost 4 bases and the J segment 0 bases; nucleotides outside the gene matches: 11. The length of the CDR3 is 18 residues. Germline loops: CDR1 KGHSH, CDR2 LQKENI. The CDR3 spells CASSLSSGTGISGNTIYF. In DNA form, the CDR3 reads TGTGCCAGCTCACTCTCATCCGGGACAGGAATCTCTGGAAACACCATATATTTT.

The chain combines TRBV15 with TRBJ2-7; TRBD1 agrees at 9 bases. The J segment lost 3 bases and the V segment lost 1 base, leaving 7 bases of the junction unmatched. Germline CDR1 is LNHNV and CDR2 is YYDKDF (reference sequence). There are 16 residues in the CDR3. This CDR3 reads CATSRAGTGKYYEQYF. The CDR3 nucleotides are TGTGCCACCAGCAGAGCCGGGACAGGGAAATACTACGAGCAGTACTTC.

This CDR3 reads CASSRVMGGPGGTDTQYF. CDR3 DNA: TGTGCCAGCAGTAGAGTGATGGGAGGGCCGGGCGGCACAGATACGCAGTATTTT. The rearrangement uses TRBV27 and TRBJ2-3; 7 bases fit TRBD2. From germline, CDR1 is MNHEY and CDR2 SMNVEV (reference sequence). The V gene end was trimmed by 5 bases and the J gene end by 1 base; junction bases not matched to a gene: 15. The CDR3 spans 18 residues.

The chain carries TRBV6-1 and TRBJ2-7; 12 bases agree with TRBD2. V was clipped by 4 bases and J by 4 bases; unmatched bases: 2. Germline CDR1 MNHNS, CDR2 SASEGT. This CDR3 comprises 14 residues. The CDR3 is CASSATSGSYEQYF. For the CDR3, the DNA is TGTGCCAGCAGTGCGACTAGCGGGAGTTACGAGCAGTACTTC.

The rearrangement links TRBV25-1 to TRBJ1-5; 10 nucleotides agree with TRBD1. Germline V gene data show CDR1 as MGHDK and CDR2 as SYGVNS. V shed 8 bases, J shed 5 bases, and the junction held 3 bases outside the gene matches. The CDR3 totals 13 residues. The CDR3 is CASRGQGDQPQHF. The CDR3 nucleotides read TGTGCCAGCCGAGGACAGGGGGATCAGCCCCAGCATTTT.

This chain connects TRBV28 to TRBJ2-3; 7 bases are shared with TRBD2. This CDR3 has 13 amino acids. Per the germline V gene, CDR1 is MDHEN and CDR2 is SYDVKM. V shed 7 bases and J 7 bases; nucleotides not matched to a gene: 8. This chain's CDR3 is CASNRPLANTQYF. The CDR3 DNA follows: TGTGCCAGCAACCGTCCACTAGCGAATACGCAGTATTTT.

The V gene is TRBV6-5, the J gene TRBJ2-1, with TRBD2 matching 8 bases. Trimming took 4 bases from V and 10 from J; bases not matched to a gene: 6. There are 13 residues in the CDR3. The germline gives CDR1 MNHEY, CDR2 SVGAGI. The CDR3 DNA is TGTGCCAGCAGTTCCGTAGCGGGAAGGGAGCAGTTCTTC. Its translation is CASSSVAGREQFF.

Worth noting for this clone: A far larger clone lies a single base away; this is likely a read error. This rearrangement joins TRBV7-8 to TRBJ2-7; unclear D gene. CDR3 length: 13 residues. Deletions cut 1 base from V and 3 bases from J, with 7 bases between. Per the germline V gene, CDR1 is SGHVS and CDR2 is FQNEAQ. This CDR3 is CASSLVPYYEQYF. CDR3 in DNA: TGTGCCAGCAGCTTAGTCCCATACTACGAGCAGTACTTC.

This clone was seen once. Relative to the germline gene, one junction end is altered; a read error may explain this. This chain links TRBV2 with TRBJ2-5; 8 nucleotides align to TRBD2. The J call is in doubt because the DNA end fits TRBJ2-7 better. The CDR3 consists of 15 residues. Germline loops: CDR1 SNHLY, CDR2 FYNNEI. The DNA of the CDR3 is TGTGCCAGCAGCGAAGGAGCGGGAGAGGCCTACGAGCAGTACTTC. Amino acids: CASSEGAGEAYEQYF.

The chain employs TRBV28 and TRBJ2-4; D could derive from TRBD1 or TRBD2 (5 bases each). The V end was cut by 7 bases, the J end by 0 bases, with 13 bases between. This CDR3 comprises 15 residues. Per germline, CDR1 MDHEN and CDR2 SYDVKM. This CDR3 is CASMVPGTAKNIQYF. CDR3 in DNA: TGTGCCAGCATGGTCCCGGGGACAGCCAAAAACATTCAGTACTTC.